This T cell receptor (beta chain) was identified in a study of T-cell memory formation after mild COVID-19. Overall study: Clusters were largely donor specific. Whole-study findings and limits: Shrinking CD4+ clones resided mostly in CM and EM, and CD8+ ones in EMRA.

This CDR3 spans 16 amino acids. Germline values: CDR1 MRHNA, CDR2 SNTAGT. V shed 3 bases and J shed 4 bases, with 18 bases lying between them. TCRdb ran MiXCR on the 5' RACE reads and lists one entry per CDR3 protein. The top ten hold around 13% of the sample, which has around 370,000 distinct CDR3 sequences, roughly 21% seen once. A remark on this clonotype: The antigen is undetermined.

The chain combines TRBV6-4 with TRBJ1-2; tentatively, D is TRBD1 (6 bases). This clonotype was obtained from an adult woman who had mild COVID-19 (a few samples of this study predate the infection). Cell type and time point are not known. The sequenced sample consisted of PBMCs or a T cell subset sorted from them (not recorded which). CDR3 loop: CASSELTGLPFYGYTF. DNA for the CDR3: TGTGCCAGCAGTGAATTAACAGGGTTGCCGTTCTATGGCTACACCTTC.